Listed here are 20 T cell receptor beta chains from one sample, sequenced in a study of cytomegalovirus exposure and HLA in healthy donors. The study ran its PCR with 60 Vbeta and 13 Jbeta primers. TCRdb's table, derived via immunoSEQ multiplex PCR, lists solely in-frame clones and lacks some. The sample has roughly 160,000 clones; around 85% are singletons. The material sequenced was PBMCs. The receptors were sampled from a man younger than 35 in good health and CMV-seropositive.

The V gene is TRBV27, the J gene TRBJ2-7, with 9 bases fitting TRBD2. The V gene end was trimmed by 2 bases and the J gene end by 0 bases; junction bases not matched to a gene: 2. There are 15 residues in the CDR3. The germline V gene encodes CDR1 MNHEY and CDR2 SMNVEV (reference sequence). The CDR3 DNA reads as TGTGCCAGCAGTTTACTAGCGGGGTTCTCCTACGAGCAGTACTTC. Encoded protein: CASSLLAGFSYEQYF.

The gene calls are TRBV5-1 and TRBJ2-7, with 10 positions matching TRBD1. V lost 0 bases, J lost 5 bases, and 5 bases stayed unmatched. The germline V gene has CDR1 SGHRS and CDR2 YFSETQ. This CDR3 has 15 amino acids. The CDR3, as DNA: TGCGCCAGCAGCTTGGGACAGGGGGCGCGCCACGAGCAGTACTTC. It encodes CASSLGQGARHEQYF. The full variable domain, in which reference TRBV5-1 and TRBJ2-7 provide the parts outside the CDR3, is KAGVTQTPRYLIKTRGQQVTLSCSPISGHRSVSWYQQTPGQGLQFLFEYFSETQRNKGNFPGRFSGRQFSNSRSEMNVSTLELGDSALYLCASSLGQGARHEQYFGPGTRLTVT.

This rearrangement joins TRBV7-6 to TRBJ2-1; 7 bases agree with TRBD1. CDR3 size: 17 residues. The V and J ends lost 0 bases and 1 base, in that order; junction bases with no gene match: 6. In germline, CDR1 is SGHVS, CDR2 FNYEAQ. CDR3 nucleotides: TGTGCCAGCAGCTTAGCAAGAACAGGGGTGTCCTACAATGAGCAGTTCTTC. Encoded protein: CASSLARTGVSYNEQFF.

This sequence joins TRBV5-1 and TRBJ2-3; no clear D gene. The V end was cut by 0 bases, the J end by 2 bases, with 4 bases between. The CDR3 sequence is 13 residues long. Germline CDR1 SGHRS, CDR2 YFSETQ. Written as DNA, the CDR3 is TGCGCCAGCAGCTTGGGGCCCACAGATACGCAGTATTTT. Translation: CASSLGPTDTQYF.

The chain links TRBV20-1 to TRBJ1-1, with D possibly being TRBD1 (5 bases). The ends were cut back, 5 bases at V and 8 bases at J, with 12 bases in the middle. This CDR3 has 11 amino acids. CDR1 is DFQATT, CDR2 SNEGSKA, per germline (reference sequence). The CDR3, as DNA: TGCAGTGCTCCCAGGGCGCTAGAAGCTTTCTTT. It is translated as CSAPRALEAFF.

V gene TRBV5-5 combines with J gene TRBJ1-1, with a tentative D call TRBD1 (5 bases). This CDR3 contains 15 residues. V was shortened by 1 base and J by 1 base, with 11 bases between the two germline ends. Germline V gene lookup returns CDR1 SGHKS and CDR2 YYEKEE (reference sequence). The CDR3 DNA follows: TGTGCCAGCAGCTTGTTTCACGGGGGGAACACTGAAGCTTTCTTT. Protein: CASSLFHGGNTEAFF.

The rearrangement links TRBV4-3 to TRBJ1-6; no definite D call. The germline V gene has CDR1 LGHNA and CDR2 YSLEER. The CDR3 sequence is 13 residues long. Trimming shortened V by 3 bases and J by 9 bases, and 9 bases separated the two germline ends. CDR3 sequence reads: CASSQTRGSPLHF. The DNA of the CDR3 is TGCGCCAGCAGCCAGACCCGAGGTTCACCCCTCCACTTT.

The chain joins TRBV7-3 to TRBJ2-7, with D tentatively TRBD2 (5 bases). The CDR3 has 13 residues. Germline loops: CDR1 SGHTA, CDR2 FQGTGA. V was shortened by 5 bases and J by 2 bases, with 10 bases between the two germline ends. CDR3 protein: CASSVSGTYEQYF. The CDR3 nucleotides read TGTGCCAGCAGCGTCTCCGGGACCTACGAGCAGTACTTC.

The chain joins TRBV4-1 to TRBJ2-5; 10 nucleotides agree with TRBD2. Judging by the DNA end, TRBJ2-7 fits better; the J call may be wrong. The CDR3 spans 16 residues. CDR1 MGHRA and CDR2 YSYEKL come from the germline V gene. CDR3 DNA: TGCGCCAGCAGCCAGCCGGGACTAGCGAAGACCTACGAGCAGTACTTC. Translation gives CASSQPGLAKTYEQYF.

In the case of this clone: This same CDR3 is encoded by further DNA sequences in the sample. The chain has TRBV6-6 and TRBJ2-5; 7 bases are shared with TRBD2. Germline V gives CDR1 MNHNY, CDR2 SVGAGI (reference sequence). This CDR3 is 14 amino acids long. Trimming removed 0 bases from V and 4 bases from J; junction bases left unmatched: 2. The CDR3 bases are TGTGCCAGCAGTTACTCGGGCGGGGGAGAGACCCAGTACTTC. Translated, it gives CASSYSGGGETQYF.

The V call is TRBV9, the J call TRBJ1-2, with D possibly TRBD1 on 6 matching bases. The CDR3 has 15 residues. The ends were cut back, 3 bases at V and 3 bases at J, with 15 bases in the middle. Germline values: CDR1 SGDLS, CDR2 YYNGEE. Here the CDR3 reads CASSGPDRYDYGYTF. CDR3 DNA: TGTGCCAGCAGCGGGCCGGACAGATACGACTATGGCTACACCTTC. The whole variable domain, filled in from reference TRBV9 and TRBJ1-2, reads DSGVTQTPKHLITATGQRVTLRCSPRSGDLSVYWYQQSLDQGLQFLIQYYNGEERAKGNILERFSAQQFPDLHSELNLSSLELGDSALYFCASSGPDRYDYGYTFGSGTRLTVV.

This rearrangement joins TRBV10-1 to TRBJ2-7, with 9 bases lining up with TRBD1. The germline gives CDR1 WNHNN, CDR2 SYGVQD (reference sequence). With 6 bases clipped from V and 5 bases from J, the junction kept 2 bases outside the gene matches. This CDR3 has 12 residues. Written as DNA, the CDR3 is TGCGCCAGCAGGGGGGACAGGGACGAGCAGTACTTC. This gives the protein CASRGDRDEQYF.

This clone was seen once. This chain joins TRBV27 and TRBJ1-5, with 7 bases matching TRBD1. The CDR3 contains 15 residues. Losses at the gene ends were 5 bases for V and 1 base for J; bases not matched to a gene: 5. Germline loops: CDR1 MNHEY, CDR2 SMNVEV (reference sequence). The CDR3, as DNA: TGTGCCAGCAGTCCCGGGACAGCCAGCAATCAGCCCCAGCATTTT. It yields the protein CASSPGTASNQPQHF.

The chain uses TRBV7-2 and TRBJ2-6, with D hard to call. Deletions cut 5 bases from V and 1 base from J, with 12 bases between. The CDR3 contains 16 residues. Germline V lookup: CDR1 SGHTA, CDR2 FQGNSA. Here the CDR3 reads CASSPFRPSGANVLTF. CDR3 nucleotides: TGTGCCAGCAGCCCCTTCAGGCCTTCTGGGGCCAACGTCCTGACTTTC.

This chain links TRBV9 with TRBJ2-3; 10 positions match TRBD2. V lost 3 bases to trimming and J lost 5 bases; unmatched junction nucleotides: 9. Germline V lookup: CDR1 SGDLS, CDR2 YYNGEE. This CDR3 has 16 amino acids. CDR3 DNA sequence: TGTGCCAGCAGCGCTTCATTTAGCGGGGGGTTAGATACGCAGTATTTT. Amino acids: CASSASFSGGLDTQYF.

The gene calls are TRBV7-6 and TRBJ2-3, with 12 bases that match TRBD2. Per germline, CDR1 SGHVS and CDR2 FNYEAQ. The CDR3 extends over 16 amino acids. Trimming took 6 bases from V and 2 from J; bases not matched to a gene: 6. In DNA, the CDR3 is TGTGCCAGCAGACTCCTAGCGGGGGGGAACACAGATACGCAGTATTTT. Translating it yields CASRLLAGGNTDTQYF.

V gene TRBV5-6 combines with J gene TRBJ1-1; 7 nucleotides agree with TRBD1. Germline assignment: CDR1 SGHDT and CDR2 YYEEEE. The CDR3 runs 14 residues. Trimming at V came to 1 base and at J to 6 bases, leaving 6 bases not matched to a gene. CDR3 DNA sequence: TGTGCCAGCAGCTTGACAGGGGCGAGACCTGAAGCTTTCTTT. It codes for CASSLTGARPEAFF. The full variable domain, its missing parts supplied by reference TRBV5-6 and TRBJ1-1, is DAGVTQSPTHLIKTRGQQVTLRCSPKSGHDTVSWYQQALGQGPQFIFQYYEEEERQRGNFPDRFSGHQFPNYSSELNVNALLLGDSALYLCASSLTGARPEAFFGQGTRLTVV.

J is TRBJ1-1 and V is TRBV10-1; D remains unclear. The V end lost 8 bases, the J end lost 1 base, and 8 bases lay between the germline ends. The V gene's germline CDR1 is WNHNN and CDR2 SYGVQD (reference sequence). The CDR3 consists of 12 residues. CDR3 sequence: CASGRRNTEAFF. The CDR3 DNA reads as TGCGCCAGCGGTAGGAGGAACACTGAAGCTTTCTTT.

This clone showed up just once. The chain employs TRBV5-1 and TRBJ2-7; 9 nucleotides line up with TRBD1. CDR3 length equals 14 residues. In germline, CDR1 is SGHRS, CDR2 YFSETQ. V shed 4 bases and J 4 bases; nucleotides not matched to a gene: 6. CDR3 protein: CASSPTGGSYEQYF. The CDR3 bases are TGCGCCAGCAGCCCCACAGGGGGCTCTTACGAGCAGTACTTC.

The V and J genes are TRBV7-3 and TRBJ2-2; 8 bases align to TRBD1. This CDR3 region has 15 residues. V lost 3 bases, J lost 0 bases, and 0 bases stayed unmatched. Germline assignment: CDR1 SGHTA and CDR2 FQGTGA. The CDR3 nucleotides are TGTGCCAGCAGCTTCAGGGGGCCGAACACCGGGGAGCTGTTTTTT. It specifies CASSFRGPNTGELFF.